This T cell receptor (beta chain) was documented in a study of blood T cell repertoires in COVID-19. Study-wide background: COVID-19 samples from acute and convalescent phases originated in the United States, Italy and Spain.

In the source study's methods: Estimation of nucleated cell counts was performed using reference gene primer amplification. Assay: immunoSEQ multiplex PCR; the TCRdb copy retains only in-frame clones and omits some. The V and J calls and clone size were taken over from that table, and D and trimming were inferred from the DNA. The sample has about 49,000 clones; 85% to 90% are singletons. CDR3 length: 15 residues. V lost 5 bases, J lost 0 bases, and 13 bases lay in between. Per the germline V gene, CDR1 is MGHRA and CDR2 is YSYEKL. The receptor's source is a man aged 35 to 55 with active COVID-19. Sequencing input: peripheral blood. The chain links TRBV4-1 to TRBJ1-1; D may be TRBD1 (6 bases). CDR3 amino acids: CASSAQGSMNTEAFF. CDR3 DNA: TGCGCCAGCAGCGCCCAGGGGTCGATGAACACTGAAGCTTTCTTT.